One T cell receptor beta chain is described in this entry. In germline, CDR1 is SGHRS, CDR2 YFSETQ. The CDR3 totals 16 residues. Deletions cut 2 bases from V and 8 bases from J, with 19 bases between. This specimen comes from a study of control samples from healthy donors and cancer patients. The protocol was immunoSEQ multiplex PCR, while the TCRdb copy is restricted to in-frame clones and leaves out a portion. The sample records 100,000 to 150,000 clones, approximately 95% being singletons. Sequencing input: blood. The V gene is TRBV5-1, the J gene TRBJ1-4, with D possibly matching TRBD1 (5 bases). The sequence came from a man aged 25-45 years in good health. Here the CDR3 reads CASSLFVGGSEEKLFF. CDR3 sequence (DNA): TGCGCCAGCAGCTTATTCGTCGGGGGATCGGAGGAAAAACTGTTTTTT.